This T cell receptor beta chain was sequenced in a study of shared clonotypes between healthy human individuals. The data were produced by immunoSEQ multiplex PCR, yet TCRdb's version contains in-frame clones alone and is incomplete. The table records some 700,000 clones, around 91% of them present only once. Notes on this clone: The antigen is not known.

Per germline, CDR1 WNHNN and CDR2 SYGVQD (reference sequence). The CDR3 is 12 amino acids. The V end was cut by 0 bases, the J end by 6 bases, with 6 bases between. General study results and limits: Clonotype sharing among donors was expected to depend on sequencing depth. In contrast to clonotypes shared by all four donors, non-shared clonotypes had lower generation probabilities. Generally, naive subsets came out with larger estimated richness than memory subsets.

This clonotype was sampled from a man aged 18 to 30 in good health. Some clones in this sample may be carry-over from other donors' samples. Sequenced sample: memory CD8+ T cells from PBMCs. The subset is: CD45RO+ cells pooled with CCR7-negative TemRA cells. This rearrangement joins TRBV10-1 to TRBJ2-7; D is unresolved. In DNA form, the CDR3 reads TGCGCCAGCAGTGAGTCGATGAGCGAGCAGTACTTC. Translating gives CASSESMSEQYF.